A selection of T cell receptor beta chains follows, all from one sample in a study of blood T cell repertoires in COVID-19. Data came from immunoSEQ multiplex PCR; TCRdb stores just in-frame clones and leaves some out. Here the sample spans roughly 68,000 clones, 88% being singletons. Material: peripheral blood. Source of these receptors: a man aged 50 to 60 with acute or convalescent COVID-19. Both conserved end residues are part of each CDR3. The order of the fields is V gene, J gene, CDR3 protein.

V gene: TRBV3-1/TRBV3-2; J gene: TRBJ2-1; CDR3 protein: CASSQDQAYAYNEQFF
V gene: TRBV6-5; J gene: TRBJ1-3; CDR3 protein: CASSYGALSGNTIYF
V gene: TRBV5-6; J gene: TRBJ2-3; CDR3 protein: CASSLAGQGATDTQYF
V gene: TRBV11-2; J gene: TRBJ1-6; CDR3 protein: CASSLSGGNSPLHF
V gene: TRBV7-2; J gene: TRBJ1-3; CDR3 protein: CASSLVAGSGNTIYF
V gene: TRBV5-6; J gene: TRBJ1-1; CDR3 protein: CASSLRRRPVFF
V gene: TRBV4-1; J gene: TRBJ2-3; CDR3 protein: CASSQEGPNTDTQYF
V gene: TRBV11-2; J gene: TRBJ2-3; CDR3 protein: CASSLDVQGWGTQYF
V gene: TRBV5-1; J gene: TRBJ1-4; CDR3 protein: CASRSGADEKLFF
V gene: TRBV19; J gene: TRBJ1-3; CDR3 protein: CASSISGTAGNTIYF